These 24 T cell receptor beta chains were all obtained from the same sample, sequenced in a study of T cells after yellow fever vaccination. TCRdb analysed the 5' RACE reads with MiXCR anew, one entry per CDR3 protein. The sample carries under 350,000 distinct CDR3 sequences, about 4% recorded once. The sequenced sample was PBMCs, obtained 5 days after the yellow fever booster vaccination. These receptors originate from a man aged 18 to 29 who received the YFV17D yellow fever vaccine.

In its sample, this clonotype was seen many times. The V gene is TRBV7-2, the J gene TRBJ2-5; D not certain. Germline V CDR1 and CDR2: SGHTA, FQGNSA. The CDR3 spans 14 residues. Trimming stripped 7 bases from V and 1 base from J, with 13 bases between. The CDR3 region has the DNA TGTGCCAGCACCGTGTGGCAGTCCCAAGAGACCCAGTACTTC. This sequence encodes CASTVWQSQETQYF.

The rearrangement links TRBV20-1 to TRBJ1-2, with D hard to call. V lost 6 bases and J lost 3, with 2 bases in between. Germline CDR1 reads DFQATT; CDR2 reads SNEGSKA (reference sequence). The CDR3 extends over 9 amino acids. The CDR3 protein is CSADYGYTF. The DNA for the CDR3 is TGCAGTGCAGACTATGGCTACACCTTC.

A word on this clonotype: This may come from a read error, since a much larger clone is one base off. This chain joins TRBV5-6 and TRBJ2-1, with no clear D. CDR1 is SGHDT, CDR2 YYEEEE, per germline. The CDR3 extends over 11 amino acids. Trimming pared 4 bases from V and 6 bases from J, leaving 5 bases between. CDR3 sequence: CASSTTNEQFF. Written as DNA, the CDR3 is TGTGCCAGCAGCACCACCAATGAGCAGTTCTTC. Drawing the rest from reference TRBV5-6 and TRBJ2-1, the complete variable domain is DAGVTQSPTHLIKTRGQQVTLRCSPKSGHDTVSWYQQALGQGPQFIFQYYEEEERQRGNFPDRFSGHQFPNYSSELNVNALLLGDSALYLCASSTTNEQFFGPGTRLTVL.

CDR3 protein: CASSYRQGPYNSPLHF. Here the CDR3 DNA reads TGTGCCAGCAGTTACAGGCAGGGACCATATAATTCACCCCTCCACTTT. The V and J genes are TRBV6-5 and TRBJ1-6, with a tentative D call TRBD1 (5 bases). Trimming took off 2 bases at V and 4 bases at J, with 12 bases between the two ends. This CDR3 has 16 amino acids. Germline-derived CDR1 and CDR2 are MNHEY and SVGAGI.

This clonotype came up a few times. DNA of the CDR3: TGTGCCAGCAGTTCTACACTTTCGAGAGGCTACACCTTC. Protein sequence: CASSSTLSRGYTF. The chain couples TRBV6-5 to TRBJ1-2; D ambiguous. This CDR3 has 13 amino acids. Trimming left V 4 bases short and J 8 bases short, with 14 bases between. Germline V gene data show CDR1 as MNHEY and CDR2 as SVGAGI.

The chain is built from TRBV4-3 and TRBJ2-3; D gene ambiguous. From germline, CDR1 is LGHNA and CDR2 YSLEER. The ends were cut back, 4 bases at V and 4 bases at J, with 15 bases in the middle. The CDR3 contains 15 residues. The CDR3 DNA follows: TGCGCCAGCAGCCGGACCCGAGAGGTTCCAGATACGCAGTATTTT. Its protein is CASSRTREVPDTQYF.

This clonotype was recorded at least ten times. The CDR3 sequence is CASSLVTPRYEQYV. The DNA for the CDR3 is TGTGCCAGCAGCTTAGTAACCCCTCGGTACGAGCAGTACGTC. The chain carries TRBV11-2 and TRBJ2-7; D unresolved. Trimming took off 1 base at V and 4 bases at J, with 11 bases between the two ends. CDR1 and CDR2 (germline): SGHAT, FQNNGV. The CDR3 totals 14 residues.

For this clonotype: A much larger clone lies one base from this, so it may be a read error. The J gene is TRBJ1-1, the V gene TRBV12-3 or TRBV12-4; D is uncertain. The V end lost 3 bases, the J end lost 8 bases, and 13 bases lay between the germline ends. CDR3 size: 13 residues. The DNA for the CDR3 is TGTGCCAGCAGTTTTTTCAGGCACGCCGAAGCTTTCTTT. As protein: CASSFFRHAEAFF.

This clonotype turned up a few times. J is TRBJ1-5 and V is TRBV27; 7 positions agree with TRBD1. CDR3 length equals 13 residues. V lost 8 bases to trimming and J lost 4 bases; unmatched junction nucleotides: 5. Germline lookup yields CDR1 MNHEY and CDR2 SMNVEV (reference sequence). CDR3 region: CASGSQGNQPQHF. CDR3 bases: TGTGCCAGCGGTTCACAGGGGAATCAGCCCCAGCATTTT.

This clonotype was observed at least ten times. This sequence joins TRBV7-6 and TRBJ2-3, with TRBD2 identical over 9 bases. CDR1 is SGHVS and CDR2 is FNYEAQ in the germline V gene. This CDR3 region has 16 residues. Germline trimming cut 5 bases from V and 2 bases from J; bases unmatched to any gene: 8. CDR3: CASSLIAGANTDTQYF. CDR3 coding DNA: TGTGCCAGCAGCCTAATAGCGGGGGCCAACACAGATACGCAGTATTTT.

This clonotype was counted between two and nine times. The gene calls are TRBV24-1 and TRBJ2-7; TRBD1 matches 7 bases. The CDR3 totals 14 residues. Germline V gene sequence: CDR1 KGHDR, CDR2 SFDVKD. Losses at the gene ends were 9 bases for V and 4 bases for J; bases not matched to a gene: 11. The CDR3 DNA is TGTGCCACCCCTGGGACAGCCGCTGAGTACGAGCAGTACTTC. It yields the protein CATPGTAAEYEQYF.

In its sample, this clonotype was seen a few times. The chain carries TRBV5-1 and TRBJ1-6; a weak D match, TRBD1 (6 bases). The germline V gene encodes CDR1 SGHRS and CDR2 YFSETQ. V was trimmed by 1 base and J by 7 bases, leaving 12 bases between them. The CDR3 is made up of 15 amino acids. The CDR3 DNA reads TGCGCCAGCAGCTTGCAGGGGCTAGGGAATTCACCCCTCCACTTT. Translation gives CASSLQGLGNSPLHF.

The rearrangement uses TRBV4-1 and TRBJ2-7; 12 positions match TRBD1. This CDR3 is built from 16 residues. Trimming at V came to 8 bases and at J to 1 base, leaving 9 bases not matched to a gene. CDR1 and CDR2 (germline): MGHRA, YSYEKL. This CDR3 is CASRGTGGGDSYEQYF. The CDR3, as DNA: TGCGCCAGCCGCGGGACAGGGGGCGGAGATTCCTACGAGCAGTACTTC.

This clonotype was observed at least ten times. The rearrangement uses TRBV6-2 or TRBV6-3 and TRBJ1-2; a weak D match, TRBD1 (6 bases). The ends were cut back, 6 bases at V and 6 bases at J, with 8 bases in the middle. CDR1 is MNHEY and CDR2 is SVGEGT in the germline V gene. The CDR3 loop spans 11 amino acids. The CDR3 spells CASSQGNGYTF. The CDR3 DNA follows: TGTGCCAGCAGCCAGGGGAATGGCTACACCTTC.

This clonotype showed up just a few times. The V call is TRBV2, the J call TRBJ2-2; TRBD2 matches at 12 bases. The CDR3 extends over 15 amino acids. The V gene end was trimmed by 4 bases and the J gene end by 7 bases; junction bases not matched to a gene: 4. Germline CDR1 and CDR2: SNHLY and FYNNEI. CDR3 region: CASSGTSGAGGELFF. The CDR3 DNA sequence: TGTGCCAGCAGTGGGACTAGCGGGGCTGGCGGGGAGCTGTTTTTT.

Notes on this clonotype: This may come from a read error, since a much larger clone is one base off. This chain links TRBV12-3 or TRBV12-4 with TRBJ1-1, with D possibly being TRBD1 (6 bases). Between the trimmed V and J ends, which lost 4 bases and 0 bases, there was a span of 9 bases. This CDR3 comprises 14 residues. This CDR3 reads CASSWGRVNTEAFF. The CDR3 coding sequence is TGTGCCAGCAGTTGGGGGCGAGTGAACACTGAAGCTTTCTTT.

The CDR3 coding sequence is TGTGCCATCAGTGCGCGCAGGGAGGATTCACCCCTCCACTTT. Its translation is CAISARREDSPLHF. The chain employs TRBV10-3 and TRBJ1-6; tentative D call: TRBD1 (5 bases). Germline V gives CDR1 ENHRY, CDR2 SYGVKD. The CDR3 length is 14 residues. V was cut by 4 bases and J by 8 bases, with 12 bases left in between.

This clonotype was seen at least ten times. This chain joins TRBV7-3 and TRBJ2-1; possibly TRBD2 for D (5 bases). The germline gives CDR1 SGHTA, CDR2 FQGTGA. The CDR3 contains 12 residues. V shed 5 bases and J shed 9 bases, with 11 bases lying between them. The chain's CDR3 is CASSPTRGEQFF. CDR3 bases: TGTGCCAGCAGCCCCACTCGGGGTGAGCAGTTCTTC. The full variable domain, in which reference TRBV7-3 and TRBJ2-1 provide the parts outside the CDR3, is GAGVSQTPSNKVTEKGKYVELRCDPISGHTALYWYRQSLGQGPEFLIYFQGTGAADDSGLPNDRFFAVRPEGSVSTLKIQRTERGDSAVYLCASSPTRGEQFFGPGTRLTVL.

This clonotype turned up a few times. V gene TRBV5-5 combines with J gene TRBJ2-7, with D maybe TRBD2 (6 bases). The length of the CDR3 is 13 residues. The germline CDR1 and CDR2 sequences are SGHKS and YYEKEE (reference sequence). The ends were cut back, 5 bases at V and 9 bases at J, with 18 bases in the middle. In nucleotides, the CDR3 is TGTGCCAGCAGTTTCTCGGGGGACCGGGGGCAGTACTTC. This translates into CASSFSGDRGQYF.

This clonotype came up a few times. This chain links TRBV7-9 with TRBJ2-5; 7 bases line up with TRBD2. CDR3 length equals 15 residues. V was pared by 3 bases and J by 5 bases, with 9 bases of the junction left unmatched. Per the germline V gene, CDR1 is SEHNR and CDR2 is FQNEAQ (reference sequence). In DNA, the CDR3 is TGTGCCAGCAGCTTCAGCGGGACCAGGCAGGAGACCCAGTACTTC. Protein sequence: CASSFSGTRQETQYF.

The chain has TRBV20-1 and TRBJ1-3; 8 bases line up with TRBD1. V lost 1 base to trimming and J lost 2 bases; unmatched junction nucleotides: 1. CDR3 size: 14 residues. Germline CDR1 DFQATT, CDR2 SNEGSKA (reference sequence). CDR3 amino acids: CSARGTGTGNTIYF. The CDR3 nucleotides are TGCAGTGCTAGAGGGACAGGGACTGGAAACACCATATATTTT.

The CDR3 region has the DNA TGCAGTGCTAGTCTAGGGGGACCTGCTAACTATGGCTACACCTTC. Translation: CSASLGGPANYGYTF. This chain joins TRBV20-1 and TRBJ1-2; D is perhaps TRBD1 (6 bases). Trimming pared 3 bases from V and 0 bases from J, leaving 14 bases between. The CDR3 is 15 amino acids. The V gene's germline CDR1 is DFQATT and CDR2 SNEGSKA (reference sequence).

This clonotype appeared a few times. The V gene is TRBV9, the J gene TRBJ1-3; D gene uncertain. The V end was cut by 2 bases, the J end by 3 bases, with 9 bases between. The CDR3 consists of 14 residues. CDR1 is SGDLS and CDR2 is YYNGEE in the germline V gene. As DNA, the CDR3 is TGTGCCAGCAGCGTTAGTCCAGTTGGAAACACCATATATTTT. Its protein is CASSVSPVGNTIYF.

This clonotype appeared a few times. The chain employs TRBV10-3 and TRBJ2-7; 10 bases agree with TRBD2. The germline gives CDR1 ENHRY, CDR2 SYGVKD. CDR3 length equals 15 residues. Trimming cost V 8 bases and J 3 bases; bases outside gene matches: 10. CDR3 region: CAIRRLAGNHYEQYF. The CDR3 nucleotides are TGTGCCATCCGGAGACTAGCGGGTAATCACTACGAGCAGTACTTC.